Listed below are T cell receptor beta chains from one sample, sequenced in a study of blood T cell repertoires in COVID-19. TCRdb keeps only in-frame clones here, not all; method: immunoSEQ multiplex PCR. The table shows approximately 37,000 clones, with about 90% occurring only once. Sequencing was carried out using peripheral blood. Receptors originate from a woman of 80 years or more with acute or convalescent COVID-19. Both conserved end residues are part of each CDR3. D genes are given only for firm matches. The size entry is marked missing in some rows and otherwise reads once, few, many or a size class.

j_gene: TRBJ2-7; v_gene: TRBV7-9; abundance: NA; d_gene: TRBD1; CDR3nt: TGTGCCAGCAGCTCCGCCGGGACAGGGGGCAGGGAGCAGTACTTC; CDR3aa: CASSSAGTGGREQYF
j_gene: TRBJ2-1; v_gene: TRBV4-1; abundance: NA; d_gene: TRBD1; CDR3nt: TGCGCCAGCAGCCGCCAACAGGGGGGACAGAACAATGAGCAGTTCTTC; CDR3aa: CASSRQQGGQNNEQFF
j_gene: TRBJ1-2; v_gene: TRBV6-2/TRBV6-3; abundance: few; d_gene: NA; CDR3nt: TGTGCCAGCAACCCCAGGGCAATGCCAAACTATGGCTACACCTTC; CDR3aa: CASNPRAMPNYGYTF
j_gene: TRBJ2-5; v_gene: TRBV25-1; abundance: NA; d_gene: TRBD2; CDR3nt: TGTGCCAGCAGTGCCTCGGGACTAGCGCTTAAGACCCAGTACTTC; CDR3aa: CASSASGLALKTQYF
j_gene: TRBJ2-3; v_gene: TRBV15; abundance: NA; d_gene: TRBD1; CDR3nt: TGTGCCACCAGCAGCAGGGGGCGATTCGGAGATACGCAGTATTTT; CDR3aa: CATSSRGRFGDTQYF
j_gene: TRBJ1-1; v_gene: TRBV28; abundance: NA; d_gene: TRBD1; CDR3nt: TGTGCCAGCAGTTCAGGACAGGGGAACACTGAAGCTTTCTTT; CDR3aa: CASSSGQGNTEAFF
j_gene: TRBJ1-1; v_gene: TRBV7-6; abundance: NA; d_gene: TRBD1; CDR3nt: TGTGCCAGCAGCTTAGCGCAGGGACAGGGGGACACTGAAGCTTTCTTT; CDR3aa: CASSLAQGQGDTEAFF
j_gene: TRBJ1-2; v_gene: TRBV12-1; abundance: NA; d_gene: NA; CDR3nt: TGTGCCAGCAGCCCCCGGACAGGGGCCACTCGGCTCTATGGCTACACCTTC; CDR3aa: CASSPRTGATRLYGYTF
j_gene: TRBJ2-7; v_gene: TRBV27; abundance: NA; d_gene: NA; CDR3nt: TGTGCCAGCAGTTTCCGGACACCCTATGGGATCTACGAGCAGTACTTC; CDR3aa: CASSFRTPYGIYEQYF
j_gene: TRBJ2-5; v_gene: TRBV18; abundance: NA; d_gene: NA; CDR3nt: TGTGCCAGCTCCTGGACAGAAGGGGAGACCCAGTACTTC; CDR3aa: CASSWTEGETQYF
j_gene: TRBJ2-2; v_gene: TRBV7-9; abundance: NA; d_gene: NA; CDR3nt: TGTGCCAGCAGCCGGAGGAGGGGAGTCGGCACCGGGGAGCTGTTTTTT; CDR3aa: CASSRRRGVGTGELFF
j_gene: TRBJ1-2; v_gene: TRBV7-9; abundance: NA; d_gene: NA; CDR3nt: TGTGCCAGCAGCGCAGGGACTTACTATGGCTACACCTTC; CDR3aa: CASSAGTYYGYTF
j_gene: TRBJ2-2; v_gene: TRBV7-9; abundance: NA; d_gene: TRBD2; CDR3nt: TGTGCCAGCAGCCTGGGACTAGCGGGGGGGCCCGGGGAGCTGTTTTTT; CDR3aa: CASSLGLAGGPGELFF
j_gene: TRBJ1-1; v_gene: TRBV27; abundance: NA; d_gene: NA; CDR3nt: TGTGCCAGCAGTCGGAGGGGAGGGCTCACTGAAGCTTTCTTT; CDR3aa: CASSRRGGLTEAFF
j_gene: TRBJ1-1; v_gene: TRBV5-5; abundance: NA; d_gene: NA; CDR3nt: TGTGCCAGCAGCTGGGAGTACACCGGCAGCACTGAAGCTTTCTTT; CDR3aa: CASSWEYTGSTEAFF
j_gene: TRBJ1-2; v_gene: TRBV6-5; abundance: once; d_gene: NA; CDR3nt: TGTGCCAGCAGTTACTCGACAGCCAACTCTAACTATGGCTACACCTTC; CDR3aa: CASSYSTANSNYGYTF
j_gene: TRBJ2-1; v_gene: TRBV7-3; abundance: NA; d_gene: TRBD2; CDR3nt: TGTGCCAGCAGCACGCTAGGCGCGGGGGGGCCATACAATGAGCAGTTCTTC; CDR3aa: CASSTLGAGGPYNEQFF
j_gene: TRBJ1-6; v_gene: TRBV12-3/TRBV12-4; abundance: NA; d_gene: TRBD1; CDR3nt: TGTGCCAGCAGTTACAGGGGTTCACCCCTCCACTTT; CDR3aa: CASSYRGSPLHF
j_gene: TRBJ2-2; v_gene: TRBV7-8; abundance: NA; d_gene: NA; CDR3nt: TGTGCCAGCAGCTACTTACAGGAAAGCGGGGAGCTGTTTTTT; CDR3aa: CASSYLQESGELFF
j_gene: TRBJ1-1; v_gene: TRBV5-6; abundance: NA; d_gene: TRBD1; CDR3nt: TGTGCCAGCAGCTTGGGAACAGGGGGACGGACTGAAGCTTTCTTT; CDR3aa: CASSLGTGGRTEAFF
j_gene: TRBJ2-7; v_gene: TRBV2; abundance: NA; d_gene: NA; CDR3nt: TGTGCCAGCAAACCCGAAGCTATCCCTATCTACGAGCAGTACTTC; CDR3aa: CASKPEAIPIYEQYF
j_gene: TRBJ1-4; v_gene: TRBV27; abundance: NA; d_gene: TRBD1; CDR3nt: TGTGCCAGCAGTCCACTGGGACAGGGGTTTGAAAAACTGTTTTTT; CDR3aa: CASSPLGQGFEKLFF
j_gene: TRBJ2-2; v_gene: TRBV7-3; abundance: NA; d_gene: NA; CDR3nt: TGTGCCAGCAGCTTACTAAATTCGAACACCGGGGAGCTGTTTTTT; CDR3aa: CASSLLNSNTGELFF
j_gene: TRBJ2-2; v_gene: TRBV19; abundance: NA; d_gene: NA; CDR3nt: TGTGCCAGTAGTAACCAGGGTGGCACCGGGGAGCTGTTTTTT; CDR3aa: CASSNQGGTGELFF
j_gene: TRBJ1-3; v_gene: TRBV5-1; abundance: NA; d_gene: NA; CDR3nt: TGCGCCAGCAGCGAAGCCACTCTCGGAAACACCATATATTTT; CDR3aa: CASSEATLGNTIYF
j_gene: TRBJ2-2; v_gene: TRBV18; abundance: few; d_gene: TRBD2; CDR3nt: TGTGCCAGCTCACCAGTCACTAGCGGTACCGGGGAGCTGTTTTTT; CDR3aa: CASSPVTSGTGELFF
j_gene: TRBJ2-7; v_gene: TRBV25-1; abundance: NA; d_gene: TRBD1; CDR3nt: TGTGCCAGCAGTGAATTCGGGGACAGGGCCTACGAGCAGTACTTC; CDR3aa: CASSEFGDRAYEQYF
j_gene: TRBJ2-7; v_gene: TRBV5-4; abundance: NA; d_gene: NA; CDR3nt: TGTGCCAGCAGCTTGGAAGGCGGGGCTTACGAGCAGTACTTC; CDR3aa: CASSLEGGAYEQYF
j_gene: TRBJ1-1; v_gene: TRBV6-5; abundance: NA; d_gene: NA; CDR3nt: TGTGCCAGCAGTTACTCGGTCCGGACTGAAGCTTTCTTT; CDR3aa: CASSYSVRTEAFF
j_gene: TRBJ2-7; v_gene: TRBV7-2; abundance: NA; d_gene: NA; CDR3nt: TGTGCCAGCAGCATGACTAGTGACACCTACGAGCAGTACTTC; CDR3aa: CASSMTSDTYEQYF
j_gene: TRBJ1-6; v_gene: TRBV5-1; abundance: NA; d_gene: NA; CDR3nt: TGCGCCAGCAGCCTAGCGGGCAGGGGTTCATCACCCCTCCACTTT; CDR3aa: CASSLAGRGSSPLHF
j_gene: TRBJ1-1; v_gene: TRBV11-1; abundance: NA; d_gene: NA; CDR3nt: TGTGCCAGCAGCTTAGTGAGCATGAGTGAAGCTTTCTTT; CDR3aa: CASSLVSMSEAFF
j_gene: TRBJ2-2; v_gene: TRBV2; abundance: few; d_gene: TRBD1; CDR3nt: TGTGCCAGCACCGGGACAGGGGGGGACCGGGAGCTGTTTTTT; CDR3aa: CASTGTGGDRELFF
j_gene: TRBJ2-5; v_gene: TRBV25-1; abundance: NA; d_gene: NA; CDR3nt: TGTGCCAGCAGGTCCCAGAGGGTCGGAGAGACCCAGTACTTC; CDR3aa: CASRSQRVGETQYF
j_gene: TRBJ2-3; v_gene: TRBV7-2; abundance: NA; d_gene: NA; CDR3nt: TGTGCCAGCAGCTTTGTCTCTAGAGGCACAGATACGCAGTATTTT; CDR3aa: CASSFVSRGTDTQYF
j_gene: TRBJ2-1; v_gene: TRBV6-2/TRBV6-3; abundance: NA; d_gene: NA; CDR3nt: TGTGCCAGCAGTTACGAGGCGGGGAGAAAAACCAATGAGCAGTTCTTC; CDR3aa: CASSYEAGRKTNEQFF
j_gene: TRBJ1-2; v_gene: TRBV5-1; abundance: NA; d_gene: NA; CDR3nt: TGCGCCAGCAGCTTGGGGGCATATAACTATGGCTACACCTTC; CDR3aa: CASSLGAYNYGYTF
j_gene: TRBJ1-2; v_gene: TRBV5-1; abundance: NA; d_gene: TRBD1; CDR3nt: TGCGCCAGCAGCCTCCGGGGACAGGGCGATGGCTACACCTTC; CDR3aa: CASSLRGQGDGYTF
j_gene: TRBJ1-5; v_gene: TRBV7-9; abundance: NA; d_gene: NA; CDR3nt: TGTGCCAGCAGCCCGGACAGTAGCAATCAGCCCCAGCATTTT; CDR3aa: CASSPDSSNQPQHF
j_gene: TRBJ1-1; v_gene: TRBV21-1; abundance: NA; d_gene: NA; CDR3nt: TGTGCCACAGGGCCCGGCCGCGAAAAAGGCACTGAAGCTTTCTTT; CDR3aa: CATGPGREKGTEAFF
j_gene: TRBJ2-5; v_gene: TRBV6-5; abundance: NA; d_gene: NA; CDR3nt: TGTGCCAGCAGTCAATATCTACAGGAAGAGACCCAGTACTTC; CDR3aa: CASSQYLQEETQYF
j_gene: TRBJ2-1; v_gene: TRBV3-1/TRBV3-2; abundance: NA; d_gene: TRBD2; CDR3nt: TGTGCCAGCAGCCAAGGATCTAGCGGGGGTCACAATGAGCAGTTCTTC; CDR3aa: CASSQGSSGGHNEQFF
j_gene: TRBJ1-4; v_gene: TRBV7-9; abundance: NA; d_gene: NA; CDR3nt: TGTGCCAGCAGCTTAACTGAGGGCGGTGAAAAACTGTTTTTT; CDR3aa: CASSLTEGGEKLFF
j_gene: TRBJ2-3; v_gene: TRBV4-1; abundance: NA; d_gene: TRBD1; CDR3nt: TGCGCCAGCAGTCTAGTAGGGAGACAGGGGAACGCAGATACGCAGTATTTT; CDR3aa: CASSLVGRQGNADTQYF
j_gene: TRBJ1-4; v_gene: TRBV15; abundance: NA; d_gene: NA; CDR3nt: TGTGCCACCAGCACACACAGGGTGGGAGGGGAAAAACTGTTTTTT; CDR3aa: CATSTHRVGGEKLFF
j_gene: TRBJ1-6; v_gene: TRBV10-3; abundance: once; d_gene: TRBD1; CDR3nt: TGTGCCAGCACAGGGGCGGACTCACCCCTCCACTTT; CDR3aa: CASTGADSPLHF
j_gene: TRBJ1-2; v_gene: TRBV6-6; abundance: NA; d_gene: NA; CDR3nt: TGTGCCAGCAGTTACGAGGATCTTGACTATGGCTACACCTTC; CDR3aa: CASSYEDLDYGYTF